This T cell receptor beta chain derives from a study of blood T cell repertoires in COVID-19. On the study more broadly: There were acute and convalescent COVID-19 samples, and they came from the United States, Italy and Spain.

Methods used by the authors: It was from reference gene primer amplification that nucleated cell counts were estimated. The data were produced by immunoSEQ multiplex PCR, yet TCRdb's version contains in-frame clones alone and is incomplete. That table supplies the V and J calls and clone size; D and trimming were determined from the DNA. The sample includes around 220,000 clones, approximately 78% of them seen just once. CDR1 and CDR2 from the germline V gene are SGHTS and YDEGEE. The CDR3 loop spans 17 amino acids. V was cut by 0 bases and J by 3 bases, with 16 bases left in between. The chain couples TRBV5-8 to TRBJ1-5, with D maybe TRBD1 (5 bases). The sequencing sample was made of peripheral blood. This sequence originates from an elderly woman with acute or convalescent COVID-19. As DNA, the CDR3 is TGTGCCAGCAGCTTGGAAAAGGGGTCCTTTACCAATCAGCCCCAGCATTTT. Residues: CASSLEKGSFTNQPQHF.